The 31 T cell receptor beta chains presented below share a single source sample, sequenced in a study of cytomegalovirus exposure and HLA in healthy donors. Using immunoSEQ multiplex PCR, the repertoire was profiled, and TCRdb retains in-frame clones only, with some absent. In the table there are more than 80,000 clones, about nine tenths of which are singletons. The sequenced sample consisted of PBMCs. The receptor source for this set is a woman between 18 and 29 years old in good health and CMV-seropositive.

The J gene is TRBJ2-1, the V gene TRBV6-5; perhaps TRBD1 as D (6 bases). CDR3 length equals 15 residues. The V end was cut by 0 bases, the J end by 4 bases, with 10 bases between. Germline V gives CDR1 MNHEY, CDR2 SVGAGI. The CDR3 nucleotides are TGTGCCAGCAGTTACTCCCTAAGGGGGTACAATGAGCAGTTCTTC. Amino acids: CASSYSLRGYNEQFF.

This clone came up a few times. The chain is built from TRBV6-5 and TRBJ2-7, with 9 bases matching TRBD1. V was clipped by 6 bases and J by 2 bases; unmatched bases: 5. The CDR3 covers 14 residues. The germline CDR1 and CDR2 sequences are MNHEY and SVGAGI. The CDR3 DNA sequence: TGTGCCAGCAGGGACAGGGGCAGTACCTACGAGCAGTACTTC. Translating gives CASRDRGSTYEQYF.

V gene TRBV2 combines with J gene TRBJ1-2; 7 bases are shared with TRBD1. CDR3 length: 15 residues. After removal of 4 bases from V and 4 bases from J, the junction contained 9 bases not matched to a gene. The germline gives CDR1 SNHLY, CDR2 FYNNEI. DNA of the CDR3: TGTGCCAGCAGTGGAGGGCAGGACAGGCTCTATGGCTACACCTTC. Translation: CASSGGQDRLYGYTF.

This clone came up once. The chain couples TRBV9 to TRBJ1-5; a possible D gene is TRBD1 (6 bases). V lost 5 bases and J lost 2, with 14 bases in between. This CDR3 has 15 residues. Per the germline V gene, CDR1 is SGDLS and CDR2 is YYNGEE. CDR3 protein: CASRVQGPGNQPQHF. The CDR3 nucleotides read TGTGCCAGCAGAGTCCAGGGGCCGGGCAATCAGCCCCAGCATTTT.

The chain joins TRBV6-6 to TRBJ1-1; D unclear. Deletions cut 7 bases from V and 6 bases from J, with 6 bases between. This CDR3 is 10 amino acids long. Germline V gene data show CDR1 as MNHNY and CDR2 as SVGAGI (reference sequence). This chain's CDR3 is CASISSEAFF. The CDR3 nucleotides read TGTGCCAGCATTAGCTCTGAAGCTTTCTTT.

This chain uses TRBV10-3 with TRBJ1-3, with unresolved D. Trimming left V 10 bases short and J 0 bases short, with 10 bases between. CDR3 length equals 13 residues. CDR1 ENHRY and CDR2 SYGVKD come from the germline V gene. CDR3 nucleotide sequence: TGTGCCACCTCACATAACTCTGGAAACACCATATATTTT. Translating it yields CATSHNSGNTIYF.

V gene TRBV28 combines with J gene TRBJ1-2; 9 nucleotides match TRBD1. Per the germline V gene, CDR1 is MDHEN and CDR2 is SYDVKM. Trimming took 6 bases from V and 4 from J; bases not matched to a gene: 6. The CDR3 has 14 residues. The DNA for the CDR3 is TGTGCCAGCAGCCGAGACAGGGGGGCCTATGGCTACACCTTC. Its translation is CASSRDRGAYGYTF.

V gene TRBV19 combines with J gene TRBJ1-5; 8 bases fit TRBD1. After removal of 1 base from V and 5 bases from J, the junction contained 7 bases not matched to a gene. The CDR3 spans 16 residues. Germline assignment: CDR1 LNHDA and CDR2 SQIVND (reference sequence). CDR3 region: CASSIAPGTGHQPQHF. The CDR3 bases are TGTGCCAGTAGTATAGCCCCCGGGACAGGCCATCAGCCCCAGCATTTT.

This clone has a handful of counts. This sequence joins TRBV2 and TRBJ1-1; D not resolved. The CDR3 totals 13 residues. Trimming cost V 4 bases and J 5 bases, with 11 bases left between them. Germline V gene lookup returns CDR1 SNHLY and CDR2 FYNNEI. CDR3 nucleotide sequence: TGTGCCAGCAGTGCGCGGCGGGGAACTGAAGCTTTCTTT. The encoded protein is CASSARRGTEAFF. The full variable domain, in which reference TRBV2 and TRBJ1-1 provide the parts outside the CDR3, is EPEVTQTPSHQVTQMGQEVILRCVPISNHLYFYWYRQILGQKVEFLVSFYNNEISEKSEIFDDQFSVERPDGSNFTLKIRSTKLEDSAMYFCASSARRGTEAFFGQGTRLTVV.

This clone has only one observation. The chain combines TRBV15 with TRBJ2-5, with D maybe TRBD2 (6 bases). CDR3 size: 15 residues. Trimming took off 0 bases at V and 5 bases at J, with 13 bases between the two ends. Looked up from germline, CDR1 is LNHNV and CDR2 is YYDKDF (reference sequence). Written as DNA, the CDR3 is TGTGCCACCAGCAGAGATTGGCGGGGTGGCGAGACCCAGTACTTC. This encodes CATSRDWRGGETQYF. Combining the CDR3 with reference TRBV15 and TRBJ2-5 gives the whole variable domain DAMVIQNPRYQVTQFGKPVTLSCSQTLNHNVMYWYQQKSSQAPKLLFHYYDKDFNNEADTPDNFQSRRPNTSFCFLDIRSPGLGDTAMYLCATSRDWRGGETQYFGPGTRLLVL.

The chain's CDR3 is CASSLDRGLRSGNTIYF. The DNA of the CDR3 is TGTGCCAGCAGCTTAGATCGAGGATTACGCTCTGGAAACACCATATATTTT. J is TRBJ1-3 and V is TRBV11-2; no clear D gene. The ends were cut back, 0 bases at V and 0 bases at J, with 12 bases in the middle. CDR3 length: 17 residues. Germline V lookup: CDR1 SGHAT, CDR2 FQNNGV.

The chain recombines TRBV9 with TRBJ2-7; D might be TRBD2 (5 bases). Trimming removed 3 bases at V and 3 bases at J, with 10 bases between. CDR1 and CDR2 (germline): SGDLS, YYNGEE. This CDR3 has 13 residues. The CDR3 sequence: CASSASRGYEQYF. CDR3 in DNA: TGTGCCAGCAGCGCGAGCCGGGGCTACGAGCAGTACTTC.

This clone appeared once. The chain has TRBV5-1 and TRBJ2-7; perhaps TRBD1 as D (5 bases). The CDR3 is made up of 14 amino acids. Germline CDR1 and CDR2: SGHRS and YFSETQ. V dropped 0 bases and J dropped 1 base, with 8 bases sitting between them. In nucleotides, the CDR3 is TGCGCCAGCAGCTTGGTTCAGGGATCCTACGAGCAGTACGTC. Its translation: CASSLVQGSYEQYV.

The CDR3 coding sequence is TGTGCCAGCAGAGGACAAGGAATTATGAACACTGAAGCTTTCTTT. Residues: CASRGQGIMNTEAFF. The chain links TRBV2 to TRBJ1-1; D might be TRBD1 (5 bases). Germline values: CDR1 SNHLY, CDR2 FYNNEI. V was clipped by 6 bases and J by 0 bases, with 14 bases between them. This CDR3 is 15 amino acids long.

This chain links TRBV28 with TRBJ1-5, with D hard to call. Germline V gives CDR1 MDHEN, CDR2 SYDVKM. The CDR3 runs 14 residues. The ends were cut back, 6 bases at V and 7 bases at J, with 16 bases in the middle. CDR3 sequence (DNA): TGTGCCAGCAGCTCACCCGCCCAGGTCCAGCCCCAGCATTTT. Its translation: CASSSPAQVQPQHF.

CDR3 loop: CASSYSGGDNSPLHF. The CDR3 DNA follows: TGTGCCAGCAGTTACTCGGGAGGGGACAATTCACCCCTCCACTTT. This sequence joins TRBV6-5 and TRBJ1-6; a possible D gene is TRBD1 (5 bases). The germline gives CDR1 MNHEY, CDR2 SVGAGI. There are 15 residues in the CDR3. V gave up 0 bases and J gave up 7 bases, with 10 bases separating them.

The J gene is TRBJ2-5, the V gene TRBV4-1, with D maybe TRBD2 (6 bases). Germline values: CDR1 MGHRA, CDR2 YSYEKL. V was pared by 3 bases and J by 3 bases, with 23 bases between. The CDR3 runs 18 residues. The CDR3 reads CASSQHHLGSGIEETQYF. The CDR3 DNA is TGCGCCAGCAGCCAGCACCACCTGGGTAGCGGAATAGAAGAGACCCAGTACTTC.

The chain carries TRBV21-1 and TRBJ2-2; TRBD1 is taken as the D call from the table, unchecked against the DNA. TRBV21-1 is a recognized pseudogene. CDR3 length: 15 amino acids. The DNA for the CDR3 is TGTGCCAGCAGCAGCCGGGACAAGAACACCGGGGAGCTGTTTTTT. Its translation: CASSSRDKNTGELFF.

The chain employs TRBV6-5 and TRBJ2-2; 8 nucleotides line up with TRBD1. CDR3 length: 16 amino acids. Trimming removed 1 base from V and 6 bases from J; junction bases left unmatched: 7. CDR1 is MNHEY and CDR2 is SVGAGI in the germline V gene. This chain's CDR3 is CASSYLSRGHAGELFF. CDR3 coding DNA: TGTGCCAGCAGTTACTTGAGCAGGGGGCATGCCGGGGAGCTGTTTTTT.

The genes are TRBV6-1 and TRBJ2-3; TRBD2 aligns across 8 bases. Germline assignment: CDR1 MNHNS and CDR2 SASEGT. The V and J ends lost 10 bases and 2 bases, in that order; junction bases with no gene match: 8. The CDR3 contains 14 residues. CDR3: CATEQAGATDTQYF. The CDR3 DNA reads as TGTGCCACCGAACAAGCGGGGGCCACAGATACGCAGTATTTT.

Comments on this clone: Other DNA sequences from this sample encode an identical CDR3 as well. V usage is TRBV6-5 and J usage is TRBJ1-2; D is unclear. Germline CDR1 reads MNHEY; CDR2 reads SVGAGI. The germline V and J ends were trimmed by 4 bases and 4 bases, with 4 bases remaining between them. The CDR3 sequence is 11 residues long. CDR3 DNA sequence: TGTGCCAGCAGTTCTTCCTATGGCTACACCTTC. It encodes CASSSSYGYTF.

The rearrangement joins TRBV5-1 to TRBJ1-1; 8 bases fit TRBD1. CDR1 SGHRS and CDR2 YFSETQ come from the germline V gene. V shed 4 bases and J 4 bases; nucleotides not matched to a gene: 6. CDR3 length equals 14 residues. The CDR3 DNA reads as TGCGCCAGCAGCATGGCGGGGACAGGCACTGAAGCTTTCTTT. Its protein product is CASSMAGTGTEAFF.

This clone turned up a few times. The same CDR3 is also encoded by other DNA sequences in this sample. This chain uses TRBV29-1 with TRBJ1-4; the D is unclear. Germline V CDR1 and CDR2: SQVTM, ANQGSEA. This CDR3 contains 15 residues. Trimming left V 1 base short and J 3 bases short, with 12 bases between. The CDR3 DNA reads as TGCAGCGTTGAAGGCGGCTTCGGGGCTAATGAAAAACTGTTTTTT. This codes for CSVEGGFGANEKLFF.

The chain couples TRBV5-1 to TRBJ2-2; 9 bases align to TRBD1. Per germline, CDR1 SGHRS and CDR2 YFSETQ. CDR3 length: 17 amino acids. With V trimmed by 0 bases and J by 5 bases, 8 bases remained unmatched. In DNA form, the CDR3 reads TGCGCCAGCAGCTTGGGGTCGGGACAGGGTTGGACCGGGGAGCTGTTTTTT. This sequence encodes CASSLGSGQGWTGELFF.

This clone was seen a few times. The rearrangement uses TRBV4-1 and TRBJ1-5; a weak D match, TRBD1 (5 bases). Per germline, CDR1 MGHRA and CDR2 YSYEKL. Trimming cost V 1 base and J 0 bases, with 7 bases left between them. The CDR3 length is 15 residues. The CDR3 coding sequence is TGCGCCAGCAGCCAAGCGACAGATAGCAATCAGCCCCAGCATTTT. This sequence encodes CASSQATDSNQPQHF.

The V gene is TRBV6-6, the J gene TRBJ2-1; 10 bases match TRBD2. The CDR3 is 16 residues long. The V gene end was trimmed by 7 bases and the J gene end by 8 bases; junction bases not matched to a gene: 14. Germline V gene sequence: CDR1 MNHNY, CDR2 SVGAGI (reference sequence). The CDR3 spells CASTLDQRGGPHEQFF. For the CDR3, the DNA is TGTGCCAGCACCTTGGACCAGCGGGGGGGCCCTCATGAGCAGTTCTTC.

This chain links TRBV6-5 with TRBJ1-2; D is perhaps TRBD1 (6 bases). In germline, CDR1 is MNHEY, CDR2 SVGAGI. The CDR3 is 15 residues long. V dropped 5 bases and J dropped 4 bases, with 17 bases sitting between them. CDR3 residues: CASSPSHGQFYGYTF. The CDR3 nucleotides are TGTGCCAGCAGTCCCAGCCACGGACAGTTCTATGGCTACACCTTC.

Here the CDR3 reads CASSQWDRAYEQYV. Here the CDR3 DNA reads TGTGCCAGCAGCCAATGGGACAGGGCCTACGAGCAGTACGTC. The V call is TRBV5-6, the J call TRBJ2-7; 9 bases map to TRBD1. V shed 4 bases and J 2 bases; nucleotides not matched to a gene: 4. CDR1 is SGHDT, CDR2 YYEEEE, per germline. The CDR3 has 14 residues.

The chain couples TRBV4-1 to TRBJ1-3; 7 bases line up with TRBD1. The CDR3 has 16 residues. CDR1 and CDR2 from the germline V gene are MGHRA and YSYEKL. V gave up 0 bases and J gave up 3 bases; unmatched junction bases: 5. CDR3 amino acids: CASSQDRGHGGNTIYF. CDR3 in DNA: TGCGCCAGCAGCCAAGATAGGGGGCATGGTGGAAACACCATATATTTT.

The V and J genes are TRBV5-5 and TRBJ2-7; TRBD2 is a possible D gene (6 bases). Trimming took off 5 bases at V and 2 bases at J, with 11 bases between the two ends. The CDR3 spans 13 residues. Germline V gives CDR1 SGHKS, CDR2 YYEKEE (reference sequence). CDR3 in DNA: TGTGCCAGCAGTTGGGGGGTTACCTACGAGCAGTACGTC. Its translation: CASSWGVTYEQYV.

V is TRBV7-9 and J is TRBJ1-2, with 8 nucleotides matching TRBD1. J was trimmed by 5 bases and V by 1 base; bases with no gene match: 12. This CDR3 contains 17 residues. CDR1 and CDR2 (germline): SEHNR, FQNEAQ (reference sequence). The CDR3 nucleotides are TGTGCCAGCAGCTTAGATTACGGGGACAGGTTAGGATATGGCTACACCTTC. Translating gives CASSLDYGDRLGYGYTF. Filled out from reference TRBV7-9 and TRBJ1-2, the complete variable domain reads DTGVSQNPRHKITKRGQNVTFRCDPISEHNRLYWYRQTLGQGPEFLTYFQNEAQLEKSRLLSDRFSAERPKGSFSTLEIQRTEQGDSAMYLCASSLDYGDRLGYGYTFGSGTRLTVV.